Sequencing of this T cell receptor (beta chain) was carried out in a study of cytomegalovirus exposure and HLA in healthy donors. It was with 60 Vbeta and 13 Jbeta primers that the PCR ran. Clones were sequenced by immunoSEQ multiplex PCR, and TCRdb holds only the in-frame ones, with some missing. The data hold around 140,000 clones, with around four fifths observed a single time. The V end lost 1 base, the J end lost 6 bases, and 13 bases lay between the germline ends. CDR3 length: 14 residues. Germline lookup yields CDR1 GTSNPN and CDR2 SVGIG (reference sequence). This rearrangement joins TRBV30 to TRBJ1-5; D gene uncertain. Sequenced material: PBMCs. This TCR derives from a young man in good health and CMV-seropositive. CDR3 DNA sequence: TGTGCCTGGAGTGGATGGGAGAATGCTCAGCCCCAGCATTTT. Its protein is CAWSGWENAQPQHF.